These 14 T cell receptor beta chains originate from one sample sequenced in a study of blood T cell dynamics during melanoma immunotherapy. Only in-frame clones appear in the TCRdb table, and some are missing; sequencing was by immunoSEQ multiplex PCR. The table lists roughly 7,400 clones, approximately 80% of them singletons, with 13% to 15% in the top ten. The time point was: week 3, after first cycle of checkpoint inhibitor. This specimen was blood, taken from a patient treated with checkpoint blockade. The receptors shown here come from a human donor with melanoma.

This chain connects TRBV4-1 to TRBJ2-7; D is unresolved. The V gene's germline CDR1 is MGHRA and CDR2 YSYEKL. The CDR3 runs 14 residues. The V and J ends lost 3 bases and 1 base respectively, with 10 bases between them. As DNA, the CDR3 is TGCGCCAGCAGCCATCTAGACAATTCCTACGAGCAGTACTTC. Residues: CASSHLDNSYEQYF.

This clone is a singleton in its sample. This chain links TRBV15 with TRBJ1-1; D may be TRBD1 (6 bases). Germline values: CDR1 LNHNV, CDR2 YYDKDF (reference sequence). Trimming shortened V by 5 bases and J by 4 bases, and 14 bases separated the two germline ends. The CDR3 has 14 residues. CDR3 in DNA: TGTGCCACCAGCCCGGGGGGGCTGGGCACTGAAGCTTTCTTT. It is translated as CATSPGGLGTEAFF.

The chain carries TRBV5-1 and TRBJ2-7, with D maybe TRBD1 (5 bases). Germline CDR1 and CDR2: SGHRS and YFSETQ. The V end lost 4 bases, the J end lost 3 bases, and 11 bases lay between the germline ends. The CDR3 is 13 amino acids. In nucleotides, the CDR3 is TGCGCCAGCAGCCCGGACACTTACTACGAGCAGTACTTC. Its translation is CASSPDTYYEQYF.

V usage is TRBV6-6 and J usage is TRBJ1-2; 7 bases fit TRBD1. The germline CDR1 and CDR2 sequences are MNHNY and SVGAGI (reference sequence). Trimming took 1 base from V and 8 from J; bases not matched to a gene: 7. The CDR3 runs to 14 residues. Written as DNA, the CDR3 is TGTGCCAGCAGTTACTTGGGGACAGAGAGAGGCTACACCTTC. As protein: CASSYLGTERGYTF.

The chain employs TRBV2 and TRBJ1-2; no clear D. Germline-derived CDR1 and CDR2 are SNHLY and FYNNEI. The V end was cut by 3 bases, the J end by 0 bases, with 8 bases between. CDR3 length: 14 residues. CDR3: CASSDYGTNYGYTF. The CDR3 nucleotides read TGTGCCAGCAGTGACTACGGAACTAACTATGGCTACACCTTC.

The J gene is TRBJ2-1, the V gene TRBV2; D is unclear. The germline V gene encodes CDR1 SNHLY and CDR2 FYNNEI. V was cut by 6 bases and J by 4 bases, with 10 bases left in between. The CDR3 sequence is 13 residues long. In nucleotides, the CDR3 is TGTGCCAGCAGGTTAACCACGTACAATGAGCAGTTCTTC. It codes for CASRLTTYNEQFF.

The chain joins TRBV5-6 to TRBJ1-3; D gene uncertain. V lost 4 bases and J lost 4, with 18 bases in between. CDR3 length: 16 residues. The germline gives CDR1 SGHDT, CDR2 YYEEEE. The CDR3 here is CASSGLLSHYGNTIYF. The CDR3 DNA sequence: TGTGCCAGCAGCGGTCTATTGAGTCACTACGGAAACACCATATATTTT.

The V call is TRBV11-3, the J call TRBJ2-2, with D possibly called TRBD1 or TRBD2 (7 bases each). V was shortened by 0 bases and J by 6 bases, with 23 bases between the two germline ends. CDR3 length: 19 amino acids. Germline-derived CDR1 and CDR2 are SGHNT and YENEEA. CDR3 sequence: CASSLDWPPLTGRAGELFF. CDR3 sequence (DNA): TGTGCCAGCAGCTTAGACTGGCCCCCGTTGACAGGGAGGGCCGGGGAGCTGTTTTTT. The whole variable domain, filled in from reference TRBV11-3 and TRBJ2-2, reads EAGVVQSPRYKIIEKKQPVAFWCNPISGHNTLYWYLQNLGQGPELLIRYENEEAVDDSQLPKDRFSAERLKGVDSTLKIQPAELGDSAVYLCASSLDWPPLTGRAGELFFGEGSRLTVL.

The genes are TRBV9 and TRBJ2-3, with 8 bases matching TRBD2. V was pared by 3 bases and J by 1 base, with 7 bases of the junction left unmatched. Germline V CDR1 and CDR2: SGDLS, YYNGEE. The CDR3 extends over 16 amino acids. The CDR3 DNA sequence: TGTGCCAGCAGCGATGCCGGGGGGGACGGCACAGATACGCAGTATTTT. Its translation is CASSDAGGDGTDTQYF.

The V and J genes are TRBV5-1 and TRBJ2-2; tentatively, D is TRBD2 (7 bases). The CDR3 loop spans 17 amino acids. CDR1 and CDR2 from the germline V gene are SGHRS and YFSETQ. V lost 0 bases and J 6 bases, leaving 18 bases between the germline ends. CDR3 region: CASSLVGRGAAPGELFF. DNA of the CDR3: TGCGCCAGCAGCTTGGTTGGCCGGGGGGCGGCCCCCGGGGAGCTGTTTTTT.

This clone appeared once. The CDR3 bases are TGTGCCAGCAGCTTAGGGGAACAGGGGAATGAAAAACTGTTTTTT. Its translation: CASSLGEQGNEKLFF. J is TRBJ1-4 and V is TRBV5-4, with 7 nucleotides matching TRBD1. Germline values: CDR1 SGHNT, CDR2 YYREEE (reference sequence). The length of the CDR3 is 15 residues. V lost 2 bases, J lost 5 bases, and 6 bases stayed unmatched.

This chain connects TRBV28 to TRBJ2-2; no firm D call. Germline CDR1 MDHEN, CDR2 SYDVKM. V dropped 7 bases and J dropped 9 bases, with 15 bases sitting between them. The CDR3 spans 13 residues. DNA for the CDR3: TGTGCCAGCAATTACCTGCCGGGTTGGGAGCTGTTTTTT. Encoded protein: CASNYLPGWELFF.

The J gene is TRBJ1-2, the V gene TRBV30; 8 bases fit TRBD1. The V and J ends lost 8 bases and 1 base, in that order; junction bases with no gene match: 6. The CDR3 sequence is 13 residues long. CDR1 and CDR2 from the germline V gene are GTSNPN and SVGIG (reference sequence). The CDR3 sequence: CAQDRVGNYGYTF. CDR3 DNA: TGTGCCCAGGACAGGGTTGGTAACTATGGCTACACCTTC. Full variable domain (missing parts from reference TRBV30 and TRBJ1-2): SQTIHQWPATLVQPVGSPLSLECTVEGTSNPNLYWYRQAAGRGLQLLFYSVGIGQISSEVPQNLSASRPQDRQFILSSKKLLLSDSGFYLCAQDRVGNYGYTFGSGTRLTVV.

This chain connects TRBV30 to TRBJ2-7; D not resolved. V was shortened by 3 bases and J by 7 bases, with 10 bases between the two germline ends. Germline V CDR1 and CDR2: GTSNPN, SVGIG (reference sequence). This CDR3 comprises 11 residues. In nucleotides, the CDR3 is TGTGCCTGGAGATTCCAGTCAGAGCAGTACTTC. Its protein product is CAWRFQSEQYF. Filled out from reference TRBV30 and TRBJ2-7, the complete variable domain reads SQTIHQWPATLVQPVGSPLSLECTVEGTSNPNLYWYRQAAGRGLQLLFYSVGIGQISSEVPQNLSASRPQDRQFILSSKKLLLSDSGFYLCAWRFQSEQYFGPGTRLTVT.